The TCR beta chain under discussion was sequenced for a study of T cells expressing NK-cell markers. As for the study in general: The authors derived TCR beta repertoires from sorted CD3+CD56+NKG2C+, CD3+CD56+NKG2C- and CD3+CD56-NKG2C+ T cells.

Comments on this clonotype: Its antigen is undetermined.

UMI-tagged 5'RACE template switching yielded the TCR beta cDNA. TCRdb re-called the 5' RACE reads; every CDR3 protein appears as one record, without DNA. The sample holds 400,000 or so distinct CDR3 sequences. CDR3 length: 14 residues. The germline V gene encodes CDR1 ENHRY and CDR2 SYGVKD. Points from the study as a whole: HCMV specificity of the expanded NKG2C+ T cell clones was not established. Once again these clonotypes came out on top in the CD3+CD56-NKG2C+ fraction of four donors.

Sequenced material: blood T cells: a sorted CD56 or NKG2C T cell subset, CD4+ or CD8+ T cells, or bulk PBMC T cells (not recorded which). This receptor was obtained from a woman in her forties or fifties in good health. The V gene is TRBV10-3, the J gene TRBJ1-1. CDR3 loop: CAISGGGGRTEAFF.